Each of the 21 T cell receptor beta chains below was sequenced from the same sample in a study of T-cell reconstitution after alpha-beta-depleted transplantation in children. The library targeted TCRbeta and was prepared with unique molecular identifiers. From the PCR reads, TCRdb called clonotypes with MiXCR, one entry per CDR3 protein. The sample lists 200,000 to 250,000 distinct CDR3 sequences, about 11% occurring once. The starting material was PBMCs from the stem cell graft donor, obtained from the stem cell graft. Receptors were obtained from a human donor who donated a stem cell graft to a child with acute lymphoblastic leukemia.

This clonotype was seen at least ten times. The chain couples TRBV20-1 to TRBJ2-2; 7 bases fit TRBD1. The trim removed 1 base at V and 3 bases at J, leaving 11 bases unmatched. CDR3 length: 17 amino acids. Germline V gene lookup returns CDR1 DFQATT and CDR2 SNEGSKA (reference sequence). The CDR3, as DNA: TGCAGTGCTAGAGGCGCAAGGGACAGTCTGCACACCGGGGAGCTGTTTTTT. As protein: CSARGARDSLHTGELFF.

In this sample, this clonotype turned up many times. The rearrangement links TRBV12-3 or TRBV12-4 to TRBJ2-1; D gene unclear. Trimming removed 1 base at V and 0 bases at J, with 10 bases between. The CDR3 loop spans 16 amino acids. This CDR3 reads CASSLGPRSSYNEQFF. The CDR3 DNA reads TGTGCCAGCAGTTTAGGGCCGAGAAGCTCCTACAATGAGCAGTTCTTC.

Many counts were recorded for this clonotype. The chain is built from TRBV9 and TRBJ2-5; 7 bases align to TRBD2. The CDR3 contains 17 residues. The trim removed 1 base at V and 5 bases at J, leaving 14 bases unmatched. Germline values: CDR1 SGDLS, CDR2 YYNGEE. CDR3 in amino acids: CASSVSGIGGGGETQYF. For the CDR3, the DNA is TGTGCCAGCAGCGTAAGCGGGATTGGGGGAGGCGGCGAGACCCAGTACTTC.

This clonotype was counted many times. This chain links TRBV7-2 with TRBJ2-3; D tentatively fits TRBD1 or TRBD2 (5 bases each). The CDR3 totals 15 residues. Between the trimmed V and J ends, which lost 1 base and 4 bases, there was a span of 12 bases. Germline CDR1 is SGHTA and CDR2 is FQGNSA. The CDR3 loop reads CASSLDGASPDTQYF. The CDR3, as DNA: TGTGCCAGCAGCTTAGACGGGGCATCCCCAGATACGCAGTATTTT.

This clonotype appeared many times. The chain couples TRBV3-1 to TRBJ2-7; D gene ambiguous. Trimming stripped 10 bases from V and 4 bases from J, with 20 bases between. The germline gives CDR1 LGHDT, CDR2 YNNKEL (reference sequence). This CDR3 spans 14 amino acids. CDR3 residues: CATPLGREAYEQYF. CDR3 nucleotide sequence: TGTGCCACCCCCCTAGGGCGAGAGGCGTACGAGCAGTACTTC.

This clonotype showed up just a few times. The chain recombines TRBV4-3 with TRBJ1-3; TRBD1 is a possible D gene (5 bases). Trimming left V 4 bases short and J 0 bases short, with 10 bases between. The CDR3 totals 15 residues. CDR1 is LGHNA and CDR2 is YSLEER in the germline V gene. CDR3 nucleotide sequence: TGCGCCAGCAGCCGTTCTCAGGGCTCTGGAAACACCATATATTTT. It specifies CASSRSQGSGNTIYF.

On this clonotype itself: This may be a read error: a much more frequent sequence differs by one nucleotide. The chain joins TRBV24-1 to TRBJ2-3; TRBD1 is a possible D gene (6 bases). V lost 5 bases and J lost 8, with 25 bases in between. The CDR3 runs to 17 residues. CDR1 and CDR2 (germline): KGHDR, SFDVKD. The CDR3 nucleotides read TGTGCCACCAGTGGTCTCGCCTTTATGGACAGAGGAGGTACGCAGTATTTT. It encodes CATSGLAFMDRGGTQYF.

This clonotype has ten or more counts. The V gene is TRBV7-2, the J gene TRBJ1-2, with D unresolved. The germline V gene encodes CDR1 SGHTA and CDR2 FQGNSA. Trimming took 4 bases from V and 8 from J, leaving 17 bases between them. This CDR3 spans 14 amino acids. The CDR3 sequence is CASSSDLGSYGYTF. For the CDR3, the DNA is TGTGCCAGCAGCTCAGACCTCGGGTCTTACGGCTACACCTTC.

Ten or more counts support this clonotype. The chain's CDR3 is CASSEGALQTQYF. In nucleotides, the CDR3 is TGTGCCAGCAGTGAGGGGGCGCTGCAGACCCAGTACTTC. This chain joins TRBV25-1 and TRBJ2-5; D is possibly TRBD1 (6 bases). The CDR3 extends over 13 amino acids. Germline V lookup: CDR1 MGHDK, CDR2 SYGVNS. The V end lost 3 bases, the J end lost 6 bases, and 11 bases lay between the germline ends.

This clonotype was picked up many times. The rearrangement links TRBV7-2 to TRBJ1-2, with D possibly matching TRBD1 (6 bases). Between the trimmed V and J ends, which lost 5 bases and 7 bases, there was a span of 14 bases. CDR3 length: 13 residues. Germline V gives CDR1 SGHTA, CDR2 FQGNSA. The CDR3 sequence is CASSDPGAVGYTF. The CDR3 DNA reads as TGTGCCAGCAGCGACCCAGGGGCGGTTGGCTACACCTTC.

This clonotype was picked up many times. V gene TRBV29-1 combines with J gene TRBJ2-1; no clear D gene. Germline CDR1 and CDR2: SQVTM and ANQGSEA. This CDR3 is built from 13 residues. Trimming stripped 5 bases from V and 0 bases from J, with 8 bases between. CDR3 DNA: TGCAGCGTTCAGGACGGCTCCTACAATGAGCAGTTCTTC. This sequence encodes CSVQDGSYNEQFF.

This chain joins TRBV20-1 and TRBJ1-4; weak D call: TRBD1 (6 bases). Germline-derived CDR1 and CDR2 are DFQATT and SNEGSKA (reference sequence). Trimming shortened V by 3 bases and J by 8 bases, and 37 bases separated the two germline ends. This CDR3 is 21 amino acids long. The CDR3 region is CSASGPSTTQQQQGRGEKLFF. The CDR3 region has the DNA TGCAGTGCTAGCGGTCCGTCGACAACACAACAGCAACAGGGTAGAGGAGAAAAACTGTTTTTT.

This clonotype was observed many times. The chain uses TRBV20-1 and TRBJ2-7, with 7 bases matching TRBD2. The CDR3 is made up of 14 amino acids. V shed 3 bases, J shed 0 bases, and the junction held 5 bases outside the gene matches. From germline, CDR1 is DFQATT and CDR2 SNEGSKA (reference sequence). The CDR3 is CSARGREISYEQYF. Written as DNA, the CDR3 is TGCAGTGCTAGGGGGCGGGAGATCTCCTACGAGCAGTACTTC.

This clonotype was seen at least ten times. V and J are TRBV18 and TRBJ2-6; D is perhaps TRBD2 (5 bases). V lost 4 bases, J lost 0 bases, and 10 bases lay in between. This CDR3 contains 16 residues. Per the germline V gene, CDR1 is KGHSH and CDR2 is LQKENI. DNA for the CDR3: TGTGCCAGCTCACTTAAGAGGGACTCTGGGGCCAACGTCCTGACTTTC. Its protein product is CASSLKRDSGANVLTF.

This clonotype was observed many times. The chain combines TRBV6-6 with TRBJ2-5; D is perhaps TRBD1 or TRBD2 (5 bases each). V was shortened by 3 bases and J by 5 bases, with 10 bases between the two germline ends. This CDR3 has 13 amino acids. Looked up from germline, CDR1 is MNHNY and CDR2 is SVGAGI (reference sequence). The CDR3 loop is CASSYRRDETQYF. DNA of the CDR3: TGTGCCAGCAGTTATCGCAGGGACGAGACCCAGTACTTC.

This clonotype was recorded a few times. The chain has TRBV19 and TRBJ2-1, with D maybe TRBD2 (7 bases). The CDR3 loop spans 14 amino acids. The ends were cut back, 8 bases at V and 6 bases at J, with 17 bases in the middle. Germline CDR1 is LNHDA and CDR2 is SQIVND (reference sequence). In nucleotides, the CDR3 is TGTGCCAGTGTAACGGGGGGCGAGATCAATGAGCAGTTCTTC. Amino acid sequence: CASVTGGEINEQFF. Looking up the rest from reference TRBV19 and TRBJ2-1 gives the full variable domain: DGGITQSPKYLFRKEGQNVTLSCEQNLNHDAMYWYRQDPGQGLRLIYYSQIVNDFQKGDIAEGYSVSREKKESFPLTVTSAQKNPTAFYLCASVTGGEINEQFFGPGTRLTVL.

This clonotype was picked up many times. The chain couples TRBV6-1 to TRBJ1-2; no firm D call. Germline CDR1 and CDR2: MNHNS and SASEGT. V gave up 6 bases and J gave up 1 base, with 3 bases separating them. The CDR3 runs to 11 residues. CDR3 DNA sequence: TGTGCCAGCAGGAGTAACTATGGCTACACCTTC. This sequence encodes CASRSNYGYTF.

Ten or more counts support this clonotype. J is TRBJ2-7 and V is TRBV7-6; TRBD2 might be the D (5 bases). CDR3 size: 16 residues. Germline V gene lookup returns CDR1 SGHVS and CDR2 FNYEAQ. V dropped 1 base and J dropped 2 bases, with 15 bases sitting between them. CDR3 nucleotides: TGTGCCAGCAGCTTAGGGGCTAGCTTGGCGGCCTACGAGCAGTACTTC. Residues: CASSLGASLAAYEQYF.

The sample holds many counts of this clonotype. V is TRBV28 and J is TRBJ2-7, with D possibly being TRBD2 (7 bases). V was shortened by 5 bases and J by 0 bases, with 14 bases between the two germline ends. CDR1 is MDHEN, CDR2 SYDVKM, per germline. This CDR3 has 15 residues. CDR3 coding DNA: TGTGCCAGCAGTCTGCTAGCGGACAGCTCCTACGAGCAGTACTTC. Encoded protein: CASSLLADSSYEQYF.

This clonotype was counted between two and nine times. As DNA, the CDR3 is TGCAGTGCCACCTTTAGCGGGGGGGGTCAAGAGACCCAGTACTTC. This codes for CSATFSGGGQETQYF. The chain couples TRBV20-1 to TRBJ2-5; 11 bases fit TRBD2. The V gene end was trimmed by 6 bases and the J gene end by 2 bases; junction bases not matched to a gene: 8. Germline CDR1 DFQATT, CDR2 SNEGSKA (reference sequence). This CDR3 spans 15 amino acids.

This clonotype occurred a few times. The DNA for the CDR3 is TGTGCCAGCAGTCCCGGGACTAGCGGGAGGGCGGGTGAGACCCAGTACTTC. Amino acids: CASSPGTSGRAGETQYF. This chain links TRBV28 with TRBJ2-5; TRBD2 aligns across 16 bases. With V trimmed by 5 bases and J by 5 bases, 8 bases remained unmatched. This CDR3 region has 17 residues. Germline CDR1 is MDHEN and CDR2 is SYDVKM.